This T cell receptor beta chain was obtained from a study of T cells after posttransplantation cyclophosphamide. Germline loops: CDR1 SSHAT, CDR2 FNYEAQ (reference sequence). The CDR3 length is 18 residues. Method: immunoSEQ multiplex PCR; TCRdb's copy keeps in-frame clones and lacks some. The specimen has 40,000 to 45,000 clones, none found just once. On this clone itself: The junction departs from the called germline gene at one end, perhaps through a read error.

The clonotype originates from a man between 35 and 55 years old in good health, CMV-negative, and a related stem cell transplant donor. Material: PBMCs. The chain couples TRBV7-7 to TRBJ2-5, with TRBD2 identical over 9 bases. The CDR3 is CASSLLGASGVYQETQYF. CDR3 nucleotides: TGTGCTAGCAGCTTACTCGGGGCTAGCGGGGTGTACCAAGAGACCCAGTACTTC.